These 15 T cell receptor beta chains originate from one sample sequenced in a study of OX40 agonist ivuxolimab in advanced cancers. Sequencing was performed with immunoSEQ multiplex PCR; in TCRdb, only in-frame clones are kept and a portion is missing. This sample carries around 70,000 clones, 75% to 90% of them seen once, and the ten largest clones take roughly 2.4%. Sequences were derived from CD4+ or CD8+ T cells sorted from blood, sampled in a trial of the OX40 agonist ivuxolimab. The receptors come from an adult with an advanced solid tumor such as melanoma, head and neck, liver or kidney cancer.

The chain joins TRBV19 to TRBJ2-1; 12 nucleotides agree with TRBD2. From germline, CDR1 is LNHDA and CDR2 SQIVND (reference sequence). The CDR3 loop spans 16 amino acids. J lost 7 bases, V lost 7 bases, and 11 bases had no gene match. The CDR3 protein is CASKSPRLAGENEQFF. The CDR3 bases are TGTGCCAGTAAGTCGCCAAGACTAGCGGGAGAGAATGAGCAGTTCTTC.

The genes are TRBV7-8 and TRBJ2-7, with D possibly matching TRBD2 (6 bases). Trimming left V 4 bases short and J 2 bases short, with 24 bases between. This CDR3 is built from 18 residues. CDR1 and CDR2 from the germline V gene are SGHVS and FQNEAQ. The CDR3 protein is CASSSLEGSGVGTYEQYF. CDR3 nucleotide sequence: TGTGCCAGCAGCTCCCTCGAGGGTAGCGGAGTGGGAACCTACGAGCAGTACTTC.

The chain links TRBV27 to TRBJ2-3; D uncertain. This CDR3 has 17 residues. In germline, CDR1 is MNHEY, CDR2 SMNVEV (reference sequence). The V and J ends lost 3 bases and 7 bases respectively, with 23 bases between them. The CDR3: CASSFQPRLSGENTQYF. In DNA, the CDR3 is TGTGCCAGCAGTTTTCAACCCAGGCTTTCTGGAGAAAATACGCAGTATTTT.

The CDR3 loop is CASSLTQGAALNQPQHF. CDR3 DNA sequence: TGTGCCAGCAGCCTAACACAGGGGGCGGCTTTAAATCAGCCCCAGCATTTT. The chain recombines TRBV7-2 with TRBJ1-5; 9 bases agree with TRBD1. Trimming cost V 5 bases and J 4 bases; bases outside gene matches: 12. The CDR3 has 17 amino acids. Per the germline V gene, CDR1 is SGHTA and CDR2 is FQGNSA.

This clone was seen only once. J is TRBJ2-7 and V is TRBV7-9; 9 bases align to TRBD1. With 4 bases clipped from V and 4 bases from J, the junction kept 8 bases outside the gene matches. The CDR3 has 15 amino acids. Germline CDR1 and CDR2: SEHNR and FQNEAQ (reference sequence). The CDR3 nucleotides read TGTGCCAGCAGCTCGTCCGGGACAGGGTATTACGAGCAGTACTTC. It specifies CASSSSGTGYYEQYF. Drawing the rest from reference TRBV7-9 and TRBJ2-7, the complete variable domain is DTGVSQNPRHKITKRGQNVTFRCDPISEHNRLYWYRQTLGQGPEFLTYFQNEAQLEKSRLLSDRFSAERPKGSFSTLEIQRTEQGDSAMYLCASSSSGTGYYEQYFGPGTRLTVT.

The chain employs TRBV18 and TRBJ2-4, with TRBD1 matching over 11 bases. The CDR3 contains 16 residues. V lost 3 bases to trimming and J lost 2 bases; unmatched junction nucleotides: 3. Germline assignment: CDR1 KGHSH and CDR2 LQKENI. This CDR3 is CASSPGQGATKNIQYF. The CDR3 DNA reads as TGTGCCAGCTCACCCGGACAGGGGGCGACCAAAAACATTCAGTACTTC.

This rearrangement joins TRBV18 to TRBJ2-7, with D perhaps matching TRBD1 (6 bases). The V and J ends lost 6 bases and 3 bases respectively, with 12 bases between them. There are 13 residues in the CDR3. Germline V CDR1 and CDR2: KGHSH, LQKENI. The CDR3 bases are TGTGCCAGCTCCCCGGACAGAAGCTACGAGCAGTACTTC. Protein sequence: CASSPDRSYEQYF.

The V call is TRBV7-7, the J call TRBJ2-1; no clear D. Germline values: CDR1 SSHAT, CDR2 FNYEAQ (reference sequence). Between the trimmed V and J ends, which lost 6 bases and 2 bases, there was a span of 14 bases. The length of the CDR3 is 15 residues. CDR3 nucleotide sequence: TGTGCCAGCAGTATGGTCTCAGGCCCCTACAATGAGCAGTTCTTC. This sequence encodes CASSMVSGPYNEQFF.

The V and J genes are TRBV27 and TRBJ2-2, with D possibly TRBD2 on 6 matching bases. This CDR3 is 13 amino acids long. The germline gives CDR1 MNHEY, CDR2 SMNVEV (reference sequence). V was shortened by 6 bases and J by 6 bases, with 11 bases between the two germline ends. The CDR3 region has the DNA TGTGCCAGCAGCCGAATAGCGGCCGGGGAGCTGTTTTTT. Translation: CASSRIAAGELFF.

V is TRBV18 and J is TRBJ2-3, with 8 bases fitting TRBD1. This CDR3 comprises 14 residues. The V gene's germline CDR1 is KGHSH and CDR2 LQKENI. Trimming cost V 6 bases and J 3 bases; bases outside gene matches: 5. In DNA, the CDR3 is TGTGCCAGCTCCCAGGACAGGGATACAGATACGCAGTATTTT. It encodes CASSQDRDTDTQYF.

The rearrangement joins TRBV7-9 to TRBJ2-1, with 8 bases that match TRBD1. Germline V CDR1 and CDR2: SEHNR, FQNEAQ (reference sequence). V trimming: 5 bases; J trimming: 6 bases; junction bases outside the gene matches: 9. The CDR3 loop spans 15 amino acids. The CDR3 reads CASSHGQGRTNEQFF. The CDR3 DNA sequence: TGTGCCAGCAGCCACGGACAGGGTAGGACCAATGAGCAGTTCTTC.

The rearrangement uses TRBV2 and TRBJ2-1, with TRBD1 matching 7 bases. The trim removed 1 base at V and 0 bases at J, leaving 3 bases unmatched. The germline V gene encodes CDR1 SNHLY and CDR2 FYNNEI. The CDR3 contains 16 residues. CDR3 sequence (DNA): TGTGCCAGCAGTGAAGGACAGGGTCGCTCCTACAATGAGCAGTTCTTC. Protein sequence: CASSEGQGRSYNEQFF.

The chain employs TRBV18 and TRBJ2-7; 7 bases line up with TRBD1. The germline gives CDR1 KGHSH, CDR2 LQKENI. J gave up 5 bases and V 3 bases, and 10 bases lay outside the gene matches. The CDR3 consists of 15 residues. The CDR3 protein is CASSPGQVKFHEQYF. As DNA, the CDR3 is TGTGCCAGCTCACCTGGACAGGTGAAGTTCCACGAGCAGTACTTC.

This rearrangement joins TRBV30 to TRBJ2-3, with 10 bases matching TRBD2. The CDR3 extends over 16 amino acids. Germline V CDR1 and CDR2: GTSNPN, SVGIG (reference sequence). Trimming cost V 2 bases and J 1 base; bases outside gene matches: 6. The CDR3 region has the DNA TGTGCCTGGAGTCCGACTAGCGGGTGGCGCACAGATACGCAGTATTTT. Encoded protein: CAWSPTSGWRTDTQYF.

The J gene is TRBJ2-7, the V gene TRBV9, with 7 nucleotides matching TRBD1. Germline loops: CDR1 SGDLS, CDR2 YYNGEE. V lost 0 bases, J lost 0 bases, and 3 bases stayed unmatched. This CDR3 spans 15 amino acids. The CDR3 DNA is TGTGCCAGCAGCGTAGAGGGACAGTTCTCCTACGAGCAGTACTTC. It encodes CASSVEGQFSYEQYF.